This paragraph covers one T cell receptor (beta chain) sequence. This clone was observed at least ten times. What antigen it recognizes has not been identified. No per-base quality is available; no much larger clone lies one base away. The sample holds other DNA sequences that translate to the same CDR3. Participants in the prospective study were aged roughly 18 to 90 years, lived in 24 United States geographic areas, and enrolled through a virtual design. In the prospective study, cohorts were assigned on the basis of participant-reported clinical history obtained from a screening survey and a study questionnaire. For ImmuneRACE Cohort 3, a participant was defined as recovered based on two consecutive negative NP/OP PCR tests, clearance by a healthcare professional, or resolution of symptoms. Each participant in the prospective study had whole blood, serum and a nasopharyngeal or oropharyngeal swab collected by mobile phlebotomists. Over a roughly two-month period, participants in the prospective study had the option of providing additional blood draws and questionnaires. Prospective study blood samples were shipped either frozen or at room temperature before DNA extraction.

TCRbeta CDR3 regions were amplified from genomic DNA by means of the immunoSEQ Assay, a bias-controlled multiplex PCR. Processing in the source paper ran as follows. The number of nucleated cells in each sample was estimated from the amplification of reference gene primers within the assay. To quantify the absolute abundance of each unique TCRbeta CDR3 rearrangement, sequence reads were collapsed and filtered. For each sample, productive Simpson clonality was calculated as the square root of Simpson's diversity index across productive rearrangements. Held by TCRdb, this immuneACCESS table contains in-frame sequences only and omits some clones. Under half of the omission traces to an unresolved V gene where checked; the cause of the rest is unknown. Clone size and V and J calls were adopted from that table, with D and trimming inferred from the DNA. The sample table holds about 300,000 clones, of which about nine tenths were seen once. The biggest ten clones account for about 10% of the sample.

The data are from a study of blood T cell repertoires in COVID-19 (dated by TCRdb to 2020 to 2022). As for the study more broadly: Samples covering the acute and convalescent phases of COVID-19 were provided by collaborators in the United States, Italy and Spain. Sample metadata almost always included a de-identified subject ID, COVID-19 status, age in years and sex. The prospective study material was composed of cDNA or gDNA derived from T cells, B-cell-depleted T cells, or PBMCs. The dataset comprised deeply sampled blood TCRbeta repertoires from subjects exposed to, actively infected with, or recovered from COVID-19. Where HLA class I and class II types were available, the types were taken from metadata supplied by the sample provider, not from assay-based typing. Samples came from the ongoing ImmuneRACE study (first 160 participants) plus 1,254 subjects from 6 global collaborators. A freely available public database, intended as a resource for researchers studying the immune response to SARS-CoV-2, is where the repertoires were released.

The full study reports these points: The quantity of clinical and demographic metadata differed by source and by participant and was supplied without curation.

From the cysteine up to the phenylalanine, the CDR3 has a length of 14 residues. The entry retains the CDR3 DNA only, 42 bases that are in frame from base 1. The germline V gene encodes CDR1 MGHRA and CDR2 YSYEKL. Unmatched junction bases come to 4, with V trimmed by 1 base and J by 8 bases. Material for sequencing was PBMCs or T cells enriched from blood (not recorded which). This clonotype was sampled from a woman aged 18-30 years who had recovered from COVID-19. This sequence uses TRBV4-1 and TRBJ1-2, with TRBD1 identical over 10 junction bases. This receptor carries the CDR3 CASSQGGQGVGYTF. The nucleotide sequence is given as TGCGCCAGCAGCCAAGGCGGACAGGGGGTAGGCTACACCTTC.